Sequencing of this T cell receptor (beta chain) was carried out in a study of blood T cells in healthy people across ages. Study results and limitations: Donors of long life had a larger count of naive CD4+ cells and greater diversity than aged donors. No one knew whether donors had CMV, which possibly confounded expanded clonotype changes. Estimates drawn from one million T cells were deemed to understate diversity.

Comment on this clonotype: The antigen is undetermined.

Each sample yielded at least 6 million isolated PBMCs. A second PCR of 7 to 11 cycles used a sample-barcoded 5' primer and a J-beta primer mix. MiXCR, applied by TCRdb to the 5' RACE reads, yields one record per CDR3 protein. This sample has approximately 730,000 distinct CDR3 sequences, with roughly 41% found just once. Trimming stripped 3 bases from V and 5 bases from J, with 13 bases between. CDR3 length equals 15 residues. This TCR came from a woman aged 55-69 years in good health. Sequencing used blood. This chain connects TRBV12-3 or TRBV12-4 to TRBJ2-2, with D perhaps matching TRBD1 or TRBD2 (5 bases each). CDR3 in DNA: TGTGCCAGCAGTTTCTGGGGGTTTGGGACCGGGGAGCTGTTTTTT. Protein product: CASSFWGFGTGELFF.